These 26 T cell receptor beta chains share one sample of origin, sequenced in a study of blood T cell repertoires in COVID-19. Measured with immunoSEQ multiplex PCR; TCRdb has only the in-frame clones, and not every one. The table records more than 200,000 clones, approximately 80% of them present only once. Sequencing used peripheral blood. All receptors derive from a woman of 80 years or more with COVID-19, enrolled during active disease.

The rearrangement links TRBV29-1 to TRBJ1-4, with no clear D. CDR3 length: 13 residues. The V end lost 3 bases, the J end lost 5 bases, and 10 bases lay between the germline ends. Germline V gene sequence: CDR1 SQVTM, CDR2 ANQGSEA. In nucleotides, the CDR3 is TGCAGCGTTGAGGGAGCGGGGAATGAAAAACTGTTTTTT. Protein: CSVEGAGNEKLFF.

The chain employs TRBV6-1 and TRBJ2-5; D perhaps matches TRBD2 (6 bases). From germline, CDR1 is MNHNS and CDR2 SASEGT. The V end was cut by 1 base, the J end by 1 base, with 13 bases between. This CDR3 region has 16 residues. CDR3 sequence: CASSEGPTGGQETQYF. CDR3 bases: TGTGCCAGCAGTGAAGGGCCTACCGGGGGCCAAGAGACCCAGTACTTC.

The V and J genes are TRBV9 and TRBJ2-5; TRBD2 agrees at 10 bases. With V trimmed by 0 bases and J by 4 bases, 0 bases remained unmatched. CDR3 size: 14 residues. Germline V gene sequence: CDR1 SGDLS, CDR2 YYNGEE. The CDR3 protein is CASSVGTSGETQYF. CDR3 in DNA: TGTGCCAGCAGCGTAGGGACTAGCGGAGAGACCCAGTACTTC.

In this sample, this clone turned up a few times. The chain combines TRBV18 with TRBJ1-1; D gene unclear. Trimming stripped 0 bases from V and 3 bases from J, with 11 bases between. The germline V gene encodes CDR1 KGHSH and CDR2 LQKENI. CDR3 length equals 15 residues. CDR3 sequence (DNA): TGTGCCAGCTCACCACCGGGTCAGGAGGACACTGAAGCTTTCTTT. Its translation: CASSPPGQEDTEAFF.

V gene TRBV24-1 combines with J gene TRBJ2-7; a weak D match, TRBD1 (5 bases). V shed 2 bases and J shed 0 bases, with 10 bases lying between them. The germline V gene has CDR1 KGHDR and CDR2 SFDVKD. This CDR3 comprises 15 residues. The CDR3 here is CATSDSQGFSYEQYF. The CDR3 DNA follows: TGTGCCACCAGTGATTCCCAGGGATTCTCCTACGAGCAGTACTTC.

The V call is TRBV24-1, the J call TRBJ1-6; a possible D gene is TRBD1 (6 bases). Between the trimmed V and J ends, which lost 5 bases and 7 bases, there was a span of 11 bases. This CDR3 is built from 14 residues. The germline V gene encodes CDR1 KGHDR and CDR2 SFDVKD. The CDR3 protein is CATSANRVNSPLHF. The CDR3, as DNA: TGTGCCACCAGTGCAAACAGGGTGAATTCACCCCTCCACTTT.

The genes are TRBV4-3 and TRBJ1-1; the D is unclear. CDR1 is LGHNA and CDR2 is YSLEER in the germline V gene. The ends were cut back, 0 bases at V and 10 bases at J, with 12 bases in the middle. The length of the CDR3 is 13 residues. The CDR3 spells CASSQEVGYVAFF. In DNA, the CDR3 is TGCGCCAGCAGCCAAGAGGTCGGGTATGTAGCTTTCTTT.

J is TRBJ1-5 and V is TRBV18; TRBD1 is a possible D gene (5 bases). V gave up 6 bases and J gave up 4 bases, with 19 bases separating them. The germline V gene encodes CDR1 KGHSH and CDR2 LQKENI. The CDR3 consists of 16 residues. The CDR3 reads CASSPTALGLNQPQHF. CDR3 coding DNA: TGTGCCAGCTCGCCGACAGCTTTGGGGTTAAATCAGCCCCAGCATTTT.

The chain links TRBV5-1 to TRBJ2-3; TRBD1 might be the D (6 bases). CDR3 length: 14 amino acids. CDR1 is SGHRS and CDR2 is YFSETQ in the germline V gene. The V end was cut by 4 bases, the J end by 3 bases, with 12 bases between. CDR3 residues: CASSPDRGTDTQYF. As DNA, the CDR3 is TGCGCCAGCAGCCCGGACAGAGGAACAGATACGCAGTATTTT.

The chain couples TRBV19 to TRBJ1-1, with a tentative D call TRBD1 (6 bases). The germline V gene has CDR1 LNHDA and CDR2 SQIVND (reference sequence). Trimming removed 3 bases at V and 10 bases at J, with 12 bases between. The CDR3 consists of 12 residues. Here the CDR3 reads CASSMTGLGAFF. In nucleotides, the CDR3 is TGTGCCAGTAGTATGACAGGCCTGGGAGCTTTCTTT.

The genes are TRBV2 and TRBJ2-1, with D perhaps matching TRBD2 (6 bases). The CDR3 is 14 residues long. Germline loops: CDR1 SNHLY, CDR2 FYNNEI. The germline V and J ends were trimmed by 7 bases and 6 bases, with 16 bases remaining between them. DNA for the CDR3: TGTGCCAGCAAATTGGAGGGTCGGGGCAATGAGCAGTTCTTC. Protein product: CASKLEGRGNEQFF.

The chain is built from TRBV25-1 and TRBJ1-1; no firm D call. Trimming cost V 6 bases and J 1 base, with 9 bases left between them. Germline assignment: CDR1 MGHDK and CDR2 SYGVNS. The CDR3 extends over 13 amino acids. This CDR3 reads CASSSNKNTEAFF. CDR3 sequence (DNA): TGTGCCAGCAGCTCTAATAAGAACACTGAAGCTTTCTTT.

The CDR3 spells CAGTSSGGPLGEQYV. In DNA, the CDR3 is TGTGCCGGAACCTCTAGCGGGGGCCCTCTTGGGGAGCAGTACGTC. The chain uses TRBV2 and TRBJ2-7, with 10 bases lining up with TRBD2. This CDR3 region has 15 residues. Germline CDR1 reads SNHLY; CDR2 reads FYNNEI. The V segment lost 11 bases and the J segment 7 bases; nucleotides outside the gene matches: 17.

This rearrangement joins TRBV3-1 (or the pseudogene TRBV3-2) to TRBJ2-3; 10 nucleotides match TRBD1. The CDR3 is 16 residues long. From germline, CDR1 is LGHDT and CDR2 YNNKEL (reference sequence). V lost 4 bases, J lost 3 bases, and 7 bases stayed unmatched. The CDR3 nucleotides read TGTGCCAGCAGCCCCACGACAGGGGGCGCAACAGATACGCAGTATTTT. It yields the protein CASSPTTGGATDTQYF.

The gene calls are TRBV5-1 and TRBJ2-1; TRBD2 aligns across 10 bases. Germline V lookup: CDR1 SGHRS, CDR2 YFSETQ. Losses at the gene ends were 0 bases for V and 6 bases for J; bases not matched to a gene: 3. The CDR3 loop spans 15 amino acids. DNA of the CDR3: TGCGCCAGCAGCTTGGTTAGCGGGGGGACCAATGAGCAGTTCTTC. It is translated as CASSLVSGGTNEQFF.

The count of this clone is one. This chain uses TRBV28 with TRBJ1-5; no firm D call. Germline lookup yields CDR1 MDHEN and CDR2 SYDVKM. Trimming removed 6 bases from V and 6 bases from J, with 18 bases in between. This CDR3 region has 15 residues. CDR3 bases: TGTGCCAGCAGGACCTCGGGAAAAAGTGGTCAGCCCCAGCATTTT. Translation: CASRTSGKSGQPQHF.

This rearrangement joins TRBV3-1 (or the pseudogene TRBV3-2) to TRBJ1-1, with TRBD1 matching 8 bases. The junction had 5 bases not matched to a gene; V was cut back by 7 bases and J by 1 base. The V gene's germline CDR1 is LGHDT and CDR2 YNNKEL (reference sequence). This CDR3 comprises 14 residues. In DNA form, the CDR3 reads TGTGCCAGCAACCGGCAGGGGGCGAACACTGAAGCTTTCTTT. This encodes CASNRQGANTEAFF.

V and J are TRBV6-6 and TRBJ2-7; D is undetermined. The V end lost 0 bases, the J end lost 4 bases, and 13 bases lay between the germline ends. The CDR3 contains 15 residues. Germline CDR1 is MNHNY and CDR2 is SVGAGI (reference sequence). The CDR3 DNA is TGTGCCAGCAGTTACTCAGCCGAATCCCCGTACGAGCAGTACGTC. Its protein product is CASSYSAESPYEQYV.

The chain is built from TRBV28 and TRBJ1-2; 8 positions agree with TRBD1. J gave up 4 bases and V 8 bases, and 9 bases lay outside the gene matches. CDR1 and CDR2 from the germline V gene are MDHEN and SYDVKM. The CDR3 has 14 residues. Here the CDR3 reads CASRPGQASYGYTF. In DNA form, the CDR3 reads TGTGCCAGCCGGCCGGGACAGGCGTCCTATGGCTACACCTTC.

The chain combines TRBV19 with TRBJ1-2; no definite D call. Germline loops: CDR1 LNHDA, CDR2 SQIVND (reference sequence). This CDR3 is built from 11 residues. V was clipped by 6 bases and J by 7 bases, with 9 bases between them. This CDR3 reads CASRERGGYTF. The DNA of the CDR3 is TGTGCCAGTAGAGAACGGGGTGGCTACACCTTC.

In regard to this clone: No conserved phenylalanine or tryptophan ends this CDR3, so it is likely a read error. Because the CDR3's place on the DNA is in doubt, the DNA is left out and the CDR3 is given as listed by TCRdb. V and J are TRBV21-1 and TRBJ2-3; the table's D call, TRBD2, has no DNA check behind it. TRBV21-1 is listed as a pseudogene. Inclusive of both ends, the CDR3 amounts to 8 amino acids. This chain's CDR3 is CASSKGGR.

This chain uses TRBV30 with TRBJ1-6; TRBD1 matches at 8 bases. The germline CDR1 and CDR2 sequences are GTSNPN and SVGIG (reference sequence). After removal of 0 bases from V and 5 bases from J, the junction contained 9 bases not matched to a gene. This CDR3 is 17 amino acids long. The CDR3 region is CAWSVGAGGFHNSPLHF. The CDR3 DNA follows: TGTGCCTGGAGTGTAGGGGCAGGGGGCTTCCATAATTCACCCCTCCACTTT.

Remarks on this clone: This CDR3 is also generated by other DNA sequences in the sample. V gene TRBV18 combines with J gene TRBJ1-5; TRBD1 might be the D (5 bases). V gave up 3 bases and J gave up 1 base, with 10 bases separating them. The CDR3 is 15 amino acids. Germline V gene sequence: CDR1 KGHSH, CDR2 LQKENI. In DNA form, the CDR3 reads TGTGCCAGCTCACCGGCCGGGGGGAGCAATCAGCCCCAGCATTTT. Translating gives CASSPAGGSNQPQHF. The whole variable domain, filled in from reference TRBV18 and TRBJ1-5, reads NAGVMQNPRHLVRRRGQEARLRCSPMKGHSHVYWYRQLPEEGLKFMVYLQKENIIDESGMPKERFSAEFPKEGPSILRIQQVVRGDSAAYFCASSPAGGSNQPQHFGDGTRLSIL.

This chain uses TRBV7-9 with TRBJ2-5; D might be TRBD2 (5 bases). Germline-derived CDR1 and CDR2 are SEHNR and FQNEAQ (reference sequence). CDR3 length equals 14 residues. V gave up 3 bases and J gave up 5 bases, with 13 bases separating them. In nucleotides, the CDR3 is TGTGCCAGCAGCTTTTTCTCGGGAAAGGAGACCCAGTACTTC. This sequence encodes CASSFFSGKETQYF. Based on the CDR3 plus reference TRBV7-9 and TRBJ2-5, the full variable domain is DTGVSQNPRHKITKRGQNVTFRCDPISEHNRLYWYRQTLGQGPEFLTYFQNEAQLEKSRLLSDRFSAERPKGSFSTLEIQRTEQGDSAMYLCASSFFSGKETQYFGPGTRLLVL.

The chain has TRBV5-1 and TRBJ1-1; D gene ambiguous. Germline V CDR1 and CDR2: SGHRS, YFSETQ. The V end was cut by 5 bases, the J end by 4 bases, with 12 bases between. The CDR3 totals 13 residues. CDR3 nucleotides: TGCGCCAGCAGTCTCGGCGGATCCACTGAAGCTTTCTTT. Translated, it gives CASSLGGSTEAFF.

The rearrangement joins TRBV6-5 to TRBJ2-7; 7 bases fit TRBD1. CDR1 MNHEY and CDR2 SVGAGI come from the germline V gene. The CDR3 is 13 residues long. Unmatched junction bases numbered 4, after V lost 4 bases and J lost 4 bases. Here the CDR3 reads CASSLRQGYEQYV. The CDR3 DNA is TGTGCCAGCAGTTTAAGACAGGGTTACGAGCAGTACGTC.